This entry concerns a single T cell receptor (beta chain). Authors' methods: Estimated nucleated cell counts came from reference gene primer amplification. Sequenced by immunoSEQ multiplex PCR; TCRdb stores in-frame clones only, minus some. That table is the source of V, J and clone size, and D and trimming were worked out from the DNA. The data show approximately 110,000 clones, less than 85% seen once. This record belongs to a study of blood T cell repertoires in COVID-19. Study-wide context: Sources were T cells, B-cell-depleted T cells, or PBMCs; the material itself was cDNA or gDNA.

This CDR3 region has 13 residues. Trimming removed 3 bases from V and 6 bases from J, with 13 bases in between. Germline V gene data show CDR1 as SGHRS and CDR2 as YFSETQ. The sequenced sample consisted of peripheral blood. This chain uses TRBV5-1 with TRBJ2-7; no clear D. The clonotype originates from a human donor in a cohort sampled during active COVID-19. The CDR3 DNA is TGCGCCAGCAGCTCAAGTAGTCTCTCCGAGCAGTACTTC. This encodes CASSSSSLSEQYF.